Listed below are T cell receptor beta chains from one sample, sequenced in a study of control samples from healthy donors and cancer patients. Data came from immunoSEQ multiplex PCR; TCRdb stores just in-frame clones and leaves some out. The sample has 150,000 or so clones, approximately 94% seen once. Sample: blood. All receptors come from a man between 40 and 49 years old in good health. Each CDR3 is given with its conserved first and last residue. The D gene is left open where the match is weak. Not every row has a clone size; where given, it reads once, few, many or a size class.

CASSVGGDAGNIQYF	TGTGCCAGCAGCGTAGGCGGGGATGCGGGTAACATTCAGTACTTC	TRBJ2-4	NA	few	TRBV9
CASSIVWWQGDRQPQHF	TGTGCCAGTAGTATAGTTTGGTGGCAGGGTGATCGTCAGCCCCAGCATTTT	TRBJ1-5	NA	NA	TRBV19
CASSLDRAVDTGELFF	TGTGCCAGCAGTTTAGACAGGGCGGTAGACACCGGGGAGCTGTTTTTT	TRBJ2-2	TRBD1	NA	TRBV28
CASSPPTGAYEQYF	TGTGCCAGCTCACCCCCGACAGGAGCCTACGAGCAGTACTTC	TRBJ2-7	NA	NA	TRBV18
CASSLDGVTGELFF	TGCGCCAGCAGCTTGGATGGGGTCACCGGGGAGCTGTTTTTT	TRBJ2-2	NA	once	TRBV5-1
CASRRDRGSTDTQYF	TGTGCCAGCAGGCGGGACAGGGGGAGCACAGATACGCAGTATTTT	TRBJ2-3	TRBD1	NA	TRBV7-2
CASSWTGESYNSPLHF	TGTGCCAGCAGCTGGACAGGGGAATCCTATAATTCACCCCTCCACTTT	TRBJ1-6	TRBD1	NA	TRBV11-2
CAGPGTGYRGYTF	TGTGCCGGACCCGGGACAGGGTATCGGGGCTACACCTTC	TRBJ1-2	TRBD1	NA	TRBV28
CASSSGTVLWGYTF	TGTGCCAGCAGCTCCGGGACAGTGTTATGGGGCTACACCTTC	TRBJ1-2	TRBD1	NA	TRBV28
CATYMGGYDEQYF	TGTGCCACCTATATGGGGGGCTACGACGAGCAGTACTTC	TRBJ2-7	NA	NA	TRBV6-6
CASSLRGRNTGELFF	TGTGCCAGCAGCTTACGGGGGCGAAACACCGGGGAGCTGTTTTTT	TRBJ2-2	NA	NA	TRBV5-8
CAWSEDPEGLASGQSNTIYF	TGTGCCTGGAGTGAGGACCCCGAAGGTTTGGCATCCGGACAGTCAAACACCATATATTTT	TRBJ1-3	NA	NA	TRBV30
CASSLWGGKNNQPQHF	TGTGCCAGCAGTTTATGGGGCGGGAAAAACAATCAGCCCCAGCATTTT	TRBJ1-5	NA	NA	TRBV27
CASSLATGGKVTEAFF	TGCGCCAGCAGCTTGGCGACAGGGGGGAAGGTCACTGAAGCTTTCTTT	TRBJ1-1	TRBD1	NA	TRBV5-1
CASSSGQGSYGYTF	TGTGCCAGCAGCTCCGGACAGGGGAGCTATGGCTACACCTTC	TRBJ1-2	TRBD1	NA	TRBV5-6
CAISAGLLEETQYF	TGTGCCATCAGTGCCGGCCTGCTTGAAGAGACCCAGTACTTC	TRBJ2-5	NA	NA	TRBV10-3
CASSLVPGMNTEAFF	TGTGCCAGCAGTTTAGTTCCAGGCATGAACACTGAAGCTTTCTTT	TRBJ1-1	NA	NA	TRBV27
CASSLTGSGEQYF	TGCGCCAGCAGCCTTACAGGGTCGGGCGAGCAGTACTTC	TRBJ2-7	NA	NA	TRBV5-1
CASSLGYTQYF	TGTGCCAGCAGCTTGGGATATACGCAGTATTTT	TRBJ2-3	NA	NA	TRBV5-6
CASSARGRNYGYTF	TGTGCCAGCAGTGCAAGGGGGCGCAACTATGGCTACACCTTC	TRBJ1-2	TRBD1	NA	TRBV5-4
CSVARGSGYTF	TGCAGCGTTGCTCGGGGGAGCGGCTACACCTTC	TRBJ1-2	NA	NA	TRBV29-1
CASSLLKTSGTTDTQYF	TGTGCCAGCAGTTTGCTCAAGACTAGCGGGACCACAGATACGCAGTATTTT	TRBJ2-3	TRBD2	once	TRBV27
CASPPPVIQTSAYNEQFF	TGTGCCAGCCCGCCCCCGGTCATACAGACTAGCGCGTACAATGAGCAGTTCTTC	TRBJ2-1	TRBD2	NA	TRBV28
CASSANTGITTWGYEQYF	TGTGCCAGCAGTGCAAACACGGGGATAACGACATGGGGCTACGAGCAGTACTTC	TRBJ2-7	NA	NA	TRBV6-1
CASSTSGGRTDTQYF	TGCGCCAGCAGTACTAGCGGGGGCCGCACAGATACGCAGTATTTT	TRBJ2-3	TRBD2	NA	TRBV10-2
CASSPTGTGTEAFF	TGCGCCAGCAGCCCGACAGGGACGGGGACTGAAGCTTTCTTT	TRBJ1-1	TRBD1	NA	TRBV5-1
CASTIRGRGEAFF	TGTGCCAGTACGATAAGGGGGAGGGGTGAAGCTTTCTTT	TRBJ1-1	NA	NA	TRBV12-3/TRBV12-4
CASSIDRGLNSPLHF	TGTGCCAGTAGTATAGACAGGGGGCTTAATTCACCCCTCCACTTT	TRBJ1-6	TRBD1	NA	TRBV19
CASSLWAPSNTEAFF	TGTGCCAGCAGCTTATGGGCCCCGAGTAACACTGAAGCTTTCTTT	TRBJ1-1	NA	NA	TRBV7-2
CASSQAQGASPLHF	TGCGCCAGCAGCCAAGCACAGGGGGCTTCACCCCTCCACTTT	TRBJ1-6	TRBD1	NA	TRBV4-1
CATSDNRGINQPQHF	TGTGCCACCAGTGACAACAGGGGAATCAATCAGCCCCAGCATTTT	TRBJ1-5	TRBD1	NA	TRBV24-1